The clone carrying this T cell receptor delta chain has only a few counts. Its antigen remains unidentified. The protein given by TCRdb reflects a much larger clone and differs at residue 14 from this DNA's translation, likely from a read error; the protein shown is the DNA's translation. TCRdb re-processed the multiplex PCR reads using CATT. The sample records 90,000 to 95,000 delta-chain clones, 0.9% to 1% being singletons. This entry is derived from a study of γδ T cells in repeated Plasmodium falciparum infection. Looking at the study overall: Each infection was followed by sampling at 21 days, plus baseline and some pre-infection draws. Study findings and constraints: Vdelta2-negative gammadelta repertoires, largely Vdelta1+, seemingly showed infection-driven waves of new clonal selection. Vgamma9/Vdelta2+ T cells showed a stable polyclonal repertoire with shared TCRgamma sequences.

Bulk repertoires came from Vgamma9/Vdelta2+ or Vdelta2-negative gammadelta T cells flow-sorted from PBMC. The germline V gene encodes CDR1 TSWWSYY and CDR2 QGS. The CDR3 has 18 amino acids. This clonotype was obtained from a pool of human donors (malaria-infected and uninfected, not separated). The sequenced sample consisted of gamma-delta T cells from blood. The gene calls are TRDV1 and TRDJ1; 7 positions agree with TRDD3. In the absence of a J gene in TCRdb, the DNA was matched to germline to assign it here. The CDR3 loop reads CALTQEGRLGPYTGKLIF. For the CDR3, the DNA is TGTGCTCTGACACAAGAGGGAAGACTGGGGCCGTACACCGGTAAACTCATCTTT.